This passage covers 9 T cell receptor beta chains from one sample sequenced in a study of blood T cell repertoires in COVID-19. The assay was immunoSEQ multiplex PCR, and TCRdb's table has in-frame clones only and misses some. In the table there are roughly 150,000 clones, nearly 80% of which are singletons. The sample comprised peripheral blood. Receptor source: a woman older than 75 with acute or convalescent COVID-19.

Written as DNA, the CDR3 is TGTGCCAGCAGCTTAGGGGTAGCGGGAGGAGAGACCCAGTACTTC. Translation gives CASSLGVAGGETQYF. V and J are TRBV7-3 and TRBJ2-5; 10 bases match TRBD2. In germline, CDR1 is SGHTA, CDR2 FQGTGA. This CDR3 contains 15 residues. The V segment lost 2 bases and the J segment 4 bases; nucleotides outside the gene matches: 4.

The chain is built from TRBV7-2 and TRBJ1-5; D possibly corresponds to TRBD1 (6 bases). V gave up 5 bases and J gave up 0 bases, with 17 bases separating them. This CDR3 has 17 residues. Germline V gives CDR1 SGHTA, CDR2 FQGNSA. DNA for the CDR3: TGTGCCAGCAGCGCACAGGGCCCGCTTTATAGCAATCAGCCCCAGCATTTT. This codes for CASSAQGPLYSNQPQHF.

The chain couples TRBV19 to TRBJ2-7; 11 positions agree with TRBD2. Trimming removed 6 bases from V and 4 bases from J; junction bases left unmatched: 2. This CDR3 spans 13 amino acids. The germline gives CDR1 LNHDA, CDR2 SQIVND (reference sequence). The CDR3 region has the DNA TGTGCCAGTAGGTCTAGCGGGAGGTACGAGCAGTACTTC. This encodes CASRSSGRYEQYF.

The chain uses TRBV28 and TRBJ1-1; no definite D call. Germline lookup yields CDR1 MDHEN and CDR2 SYDVKM. Trimming left V 5 bases short and J 6 bases short, with 16 bases between. The CDR3 sequence is 14 residues long. The CDR3 sequence is CASSKHGRGSEAFF. The CDR3 DNA follows: TGTGCCAGCAGTAAACACGGACGGGGATCTGAAGCTTTCTTT.

The chain carries TRBV2 and TRBJ2-3; D possibly corresponds to TRBD2 (6 bases). From germline, CDR1 is SNHLY and CDR2 FYNNEI. V was trimmed by 6 bases and J by 1 base, leaving 17 bases between them. The CDR3 totals 16 residues. The CDR3 DNA is TGTGCCAGCAGGGACTACGGAGGGCGGGGCACAGATACGCAGTATTTT. This encodes CASRDYGGRGTDTQYF. The variable domain in full, completed from reference TRBV2 and TRBJ2-3, reads EPEVTQTPSHQVTQMGQEVILRCVPISNHLYFYWYRQILGQKVEFLVSFYNNEISEKSEIFDDQFSVERPDGSNFTLKIRSTKLEDSAMYFCASRDYGGRGTDTQYFGPGTRLTVL.

This clone was picked up one time. The chain recombines TRBV7-6 with TRBJ2-7, with D hard to call. This CDR3 region has 14 residues. Between the trimmed V and J ends, which lost 5 bases and 12 bases, there was a span of 23 bases. Germline V CDR1 and CDR2: SGHVS, FNYEAQ. The CDR3 region is CASSPHELLESGYF. CDR3 bases: TGTGCCAGCAGCCCACATGAACTCCTAGAGAGTGGGTACTTC.

This chain joins TRBV5-1 and TRBJ2-2; D is perhaps TRBD2 (6 bases). The CDR3 contains 18 residues. V lost 4 bases and J lost 5, with 24 bases in between. In germline, CDR1 is SGHRS, CDR2 YFSETQ. CDR3 nucleotide sequence: TGCGCCAGCAGCGCGTCTCAGGGTGGAGGGATAGCGACCGGGGAGCTGTTTTTT. Amino acid sequence: CASSASQGGGIATGELFF.

J is TRBJ2-7 and V is TRBV6-2 or TRBV6-3; TRBD1 might be the D (6 bases). Trimming took 5 bases from V and 3 from J, leaving 17 bases between them. The CDR3 consists of 15 residues. Germline CDR1 reads MNHEY; CDR2 reads SVGEGT. CDR3 region: CASSVINRAGYEQYF. CDR3 coding DNA: TGTGCCAGCAGTGTGATCAACAGGGCTGGCTACGAGCAGTACTTC.

The CDR3 is CASSYSGQLNTEAFF. CDR3 bases: TGTGCCAGCAGTTACTCCGGACAGCTGAACACTGAAGCTTTCTTT. V gene TRBV6-5 combines with J gene TRBJ1-1; D perhaps matches TRBD1 (6 bases). Germline CDR1 is MNHEY and CDR2 is SVGAGI. The CDR3 has 15 amino acids. V dropped 0 bases and J dropped 0 bases, with 8 bases sitting between them.